This T cell receptor (beta chain) was identified in a study of beta chain features in type 1 diabetes. Study results and limitations: Compared to healthy donors, patients appeared to have naive, central memory and Treg TCRB repertoires that were more alike. The question of HLA type influencing TCRB rearrangement was one that remained unresolved here.

cDNA synthesis used the whole RNA isolate, giving expressed TCRB sequences. Here immunoSEQ multiplex PCR was the method, and the copy in TCRdb shows in-frame clones only, minus some. Here the sample spans roughly 450,000 clones, approximately 15% being singletons. Details on this clone: Its antigen is unidentified.

One heparinised blood draw, averaging roughly 0.11 L, came from each donor. Between the trimmed V and J ends, which lost 3 bases and 0 bases, there was a span of 10 bases. Germline values: CDR1 GTSNPN, CDR2 SVGIG (reference sequence). The CDR3 is 14 residues long. This receptor was identified in a young man in good health. Sequencing was done on a sample of naive CD4+ T cells from blood. This chain connects TRBV30 to TRBJ2-3; D is possibly TRBD2 (6 bases). The chain's CDR3 is CAWRHGSSTDTQYF. The DNA of the CDR3 is TGTGCCTGGAGGCACGGGAGTAGCACAGATACGCAGTATTTT.